This T cell receptor beta chain was captured by sequencing in a study of cytomegalovirus exposure and HLA in healthy donors. Between the trimmed V and J ends, which lost 0 bases and 0 bases, there was a span of 12 bases. The CDR3 consists of 17 residues. The germline V gene encodes CDR1 MGHRA and CDR2 YSYEKL. Produced via immunoSEQ multiplex PCR; TCRdb's table is partial and in-frame only. Here the sample spans about 40,000 clones, roughly 93% being singletons. V is TRBV4-1 and J is TRBJ2-1, with a tentative D call TRBD1 (6 bases). The material sequenced was PBMCs. The clonotype originates from a woman aged 18-35 years in good health and CMV-seronegative. The CDR3 reads CASSQEAGTSSYNEQFF. CDR3 nucleotides: TGCGCCAGCAGCCAAGAAGCCGGGACAAGCTCCTACAATGAGCAGTTCTTC.